The present T cell receptor beta chain was sequenced within a study of T cell responses to AZD1222 COVID-19 vaccine (dated by TCRdb to the early 2020s). A note on the overall study: A total of approximately 240 trial participants underwent TCR sequencing, of whom 207 received two doses of AZD1222 and some 26 received two doses of the MenACWY control vaccine. Enrollment into the trials was organized by age into subgroups of 18-55, 56-69 and 70-plus years, and those subgroups contained around 150, 28 and 57 TCR-sequenced participants, respectively. What the research found in general, with its limitations: The 56-69-year group was small, and its depth increase did not reach significance, likely because of low power. Reportedly, close to half of the unique spike-specific TCRs recognized epitopes lying outside the regions that are mutated in the B.1.351 and B.1.1.7 variants. Most participants were white British and females outnumbered males, and the authors suggested that clonal diversity may have been underestimated. No day 14 peak-response samples were available, so repertoires were characterized only after the peak T cell response. Spike-specific TCR breadth and depth rose significantly after two AZD1222 doses compared with day 0 and with MenACWY recipients. Conclusions about previously exposed vaccinees are limited because only a handful of AZD1222 recipients were SARS-CoV-2 seropositive at baseline. Vaccine-associated CD4 TCRs spanned the whole spike protein, with dominant responses in regions 160-218 and 743-854.

Concerning this clone itself: The antigen this receptor binds is unknown.

The CDR3 regions of human TCRbeta chains were subjected to immunosequencing. In the paper's pipeline: TCRs in the repertoires were matched against a reference library of SARS-CoV-2-specific TCRs that had been generated with the MIRA antigen-specificity platform. Breadth was defined as the fraction of unique TCRs that were SARS-CoV-2-associated, and depth was defined as the fraction of total T cells that were SARS-CoV-2-associated. Using the MIRA data, every spike-specific TCR was mapped to the spike region that the TCR reacted to and assigned to either a CD4 or a CD8 class. Log10-transformed breadth and depth values were compared by one-way ANOVA with Sidak's multiple comparisons tests. Entries here come from immuneACCESS through TCRdb and include only in-frame sequences with V and J called. Some clones fail to appear in such tables; in the studies checked, an unresolved V gene covers under half of the shortfall, and the cause of the remainder is unknown. D and trimming were read from the DNA, whereas the V and J calls and clone size are those reported in that table. This sample's clone table shows about 140,000 clones. The top ten clones comprise around 2.2% of the sample.

This specimen's time point label, interpreted: baseline before first vaccination. Vaccinee samples were obtained from the UK trials COV001 and COV002, which included a single-blind randomized controlled phase 2/3 trial of AZD1222 (ChAdOx1 nCoV-19) in healthy adults. Trial participant PBMC samples were collected at day 0 and day 28 after the second dose for TCRbeta chain sequencing. Sequenced: peripheral blood. This receptor was taken from an adult in good health.

The CDR3 has the sequence CASSMMGWETQYF. In nucleotide form, the sequence is TGTGCCAGCAGCATGATGGGTTGGGAGACCCAGTACTTC. The rearrangement combines TRBV7-2 with TRBJ2-5, with the D gene call left open. As encoded in the germline V gene, CDR1 is SGHTA while CDR2 is FQGNSA. The CDR3, cysteine through phenylalanine, is 13 amino acids long. The kept DNA is CDR3 alone, 39 bases in frame from the first base. V sheds 5 bases and J sheds 5 bases, leaving 12 bases between their ends.